The clone carrying this TCR beta chain showed up many times. As yet, its antigen is unknown. The sample belongs to a study of human T cells and chemical hapten exposure. Time point noted: patch test 2, 6 weeks after DPC sensitization. Described treatment: therapeutic diphenylcyclopropenone sensitization with weekly scalp DPC. Donors were 18 to 70-year-old alopecia patients suitable for DPC. Study conclusions and caveats: It was expanded TCRs that formed significantly more large CDR3 similarity clusters than controls did.

V shed 3 bases and J shed 4 bases, with 9 bases lying between them. CDR1 is SNHLY and CDR2 is FYNNEI in the germline V gene. The CDR3 sequence is 13 residues long. Per the authors' pipeline: Sample TCR totals centred on a median of approximately 100,000, ranging roughly 23,224 to 690,600. TCRdb re-called the RACE reads through MiXCR, storing one row per CDR3 protein. None of the V and J calls come from the authors' own analysis; TCRdb made them. The sample yields some 71,000 distinct CDR3 sequences, around 10% seen once. This sequence originates from a woman between 45 and 60 years old with alopecia areata. Some clones in this sample may be carry-over from other donors' samples. Material: whole blood, obtained in connection with sensitization to the hapten diphenylcyclopropenone (DPC). The rearrangement uses TRBV2 and TRBJ1-2; D possibly corresponds to TRBD1 (5 bases). The CDR3 coding sequence is TGTGCCAGCAGTGAGGGGGGAGGCTATGGCTACACCTTC. Protein product: CASSEGGGYGYTF.